These 19 T cell receptor beta chains were sequenced from one sample in a study of control samples from healthy donors and cancer patients. Profiling relied on immunoSEQ multiplex PCR, and the TCRdb table lists in-frame clones only, not all of them. The sample has about 49,000 clones, 80% to 90% seen once; the top ten hold about 3%. The sequenced sample was PBMCs. The receptors shown here come from a woman in her fifties or sixties with lung cancer.

The rearrangement links TRBV15 to TRBJ1-1, with no clear D. This CDR3 has 13 residues. CDR1 and CDR2 from the germline V gene are LNHNV and YYDKDF (reference sequence). V lost 0 bases and J 5 bases, leaving 7 bases between the germline ends. CDR3 loop: CATSREGGTEAFF. In DNA form, the CDR3 reads TGTGCCACCAGCAGAGAAGGAGGGACTGAAGCTTTCTTT.

V usage is TRBV12-5 and J usage is TRBJ2-1; a weak D match, TRBD1 (5 bases). V was pared by 1 base and J by 9 bases, with 16 bases between. Germline lookup yields CDR1 LGHNT and CDR2 FRNRAP. The CDR3 spans 15 residues. The CDR3 DNA sequence: TGTGCTAGTGGTTTGGCAAGTCTAGGGGTTAGTGAGCAGTTCTTC. Amino acid sequence: CASGLASLGVSEQFF.

This chain joins TRBV18 and TRBJ1-5, with TRBD1 as a possible D gene (6 bases). The germline V gene has CDR1 KGHSH and CDR2 LQKENI. The ends were cut back, 1 base at V and 1 base at J, with 11 bases in the middle. The CDR3 totals 16 residues. Here the CDR3 reads CASSPLQGGSNQPQHF. In DNA form, the CDR3 reads TGTGCCAGCTCACCACTACAGGGAGGGAGCAATCAGCCCCAGCATTTT.

A few counts support this clone. The CDR3 loop is CASSLTPPFNTYNEQFF. The CDR3 DNA follows: TGTGCCAGCAGTTTAACGCCCCCTTTTAACACCTACAATGAGCAGTTCTTC. The V and J genes are TRBV27 and TRBJ2-1; no clear D gene. The V gene lost 2 bases and the J gene lost 2 bases, with 16 bases spanning the gap. Germline V lookup: CDR1 MNHEY, CDR2 SMNVEV (reference sequence). This CDR3 contains 17 residues.

The gene calls are TRBV7-6 and TRBJ2-1; D is uncertain. Germline lookup yields CDR1 SGHVS and CDR2 FNYEAQ. V dropped 4 bases and J dropped 4 bases, with 5 bases sitting between them. The CDR3 length is 12 residues. Here the CDR3 reads CASSYQYNEQFF. The CDR3 region has the DNA TGTGCCAGCAGCTACCAGTACAATGAGCAGTTCTTC.

V usage is TRBV19 and J usage is TRBJ2-1; D is undetermined. There are 13 residues in the CDR3. Germline assignment: CDR1 LNHDA and CDR2 SQIVND (reference sequence). The ends were cut back, 1 base at V and 5 bases at J, with 6 bases in the middle. The CDR3 sequence is CASSIGGNNEQFF. DNA for the CDR3: TGTGCCAGTAGTATAGGCGGAAACAATGAGCAGTTCTTC.

J is TRBJ1-6 and V is TRBV30, with D uncertain. Trimming removed 0 bases at V and 8 bases at J, with 8 bases between. The germline gives CDR1 GTSNPN, CDR2 SVGIG (reference sequence). CDR3 size: 13 residues. The CDR3 spells CAWSVEGYSPLHF. The CDR3 bases are TGTGCCTGGAGTGTTGAAGGCTATTCACCCCTCCACTTT.

This clone came up once. The DNA of the CDR3 is TGTGCCAGCAGTACAGGGTTAGGTCAGCCCCAGCATTTT. Residues: CASSTGLGQPQHF. The chain couples TRBV7-2 to TRBJ1-5; a possible D gene is TRBD1 (6 bases). Germline CDR1 and CDR2: SGHTA and FQGNSA. The CDR3 contains 13 residues. Trimming stripped 6 bases from V and 6 bases from J, with 12 bases between.

The chain has TRBV7-9 and TRBJ2-2; D is ambiguous. This CDR3 contains 12 residues. Deletions cut 3 bases from V and 7 bases from J, with 6 bases between. Germline loops: CDR1 SEHNR, CDR2 FQNEAQ (reference sequence). CDR3 DNA sequence: TGTGCCAGCAGCTTCCGGATCGGGGAGCTGTTTTTT. It yields the protein CASSFRIGELFF. The full variable domain, completed using reference TRBV7-9 and TRBJ2-2, is DTGVSQNPRHKITKRGQNVTFRCDPISEHNRLYWYRQTLGQGPEFLTYFQNEAQLEKSRLLSDRFSAERPKGSFSTLEIQRTEQGDSAMYLCASSFRIGELFFGEGSRLTVL.

This chain uses TRBV7-9 with TRBJ1-4, with D possibly matching TRBD1 (5 bases). Germline values: CDR1 SEHNR, CDR2 FQNEAQ (reference sequence). V dropped 0 bases and J dropped 4 bases, with 6 bases sitting between them. This CDR3 comprises 14 residues. The CDR3 DNA reads TGTGCCAGCAGCTTAGCAGGGGTTAATGAAAAACTGTTTTTT. This encodes CASSLAGVNEKLFF.

The chain links TRBV9 to TRBJ2-3, with D maybe TRBD1 (5 bases). Germline V gives CDR1 SGDLS, CDR2 YYNGEE. Between the trimmed V and J ends, which lost 3 bases and 7 bases, there was a span of 9 bases. This CDR3 spans 12 amino acids. Here the CDR3 reads CASSADSNTQYF. The DNA for the CDR3 is TGTGCCAGCAGCGCCGACAGTAATACGCAGTATTTT. Combining the CDR3 with reference TRBV9 and TRBJ2-3 gives the whole variable domain DSGVTQTPKHLITATGQRVTLRCSPRSGDLSVYWYQQSLDQGLQFLIQYYNGEERAKGNILERFSAQQFPDLHSELNLSSLELGDSALYFCASSADSNTQYFGPGTRLTVL.

The chain is built from TRBV7-2 and TRBJ1-2, with 7 bases lining up with TRBD1. The length of the CDR3 is 14 residues. J gave up 8 bases and V 6 bases, and 12 bases lay outside the gene matches. Germline V CDR1 and CDR2: SGHTA, FQGNSA. The CDR3 spells CASRLDREVGGYTF. DNA for the CDR3: TGTGCCAGCAGACTCGACAGGGAGGTAGGGGGCTACACCTTC.

The chain links TRBV27 to TRBJ1-2, with 7 bases that match TRBD1. J gave up 8 bases and V 3 bases, and 6 bases lay outside the gene matches. CDR3 size: 13 residues. CDR1 and CDR2 (germline): MNHEY, SMNVEV (reference sequence). CDR3 in amino acids: CASSLIQGGGYTF. CDR3 in DNA: TGTGCCAGCAGTTTGATCCAGGGGGGAGGCTACACCTTC.

The chain joins TRBV7-2 to TRBJ1-3; possible D gene TRBD1, 6 bases. CDR3 length: 15 amino acids. Germline values: CDR1 SGHTA, CDR2 FQGNSA. The germline V and J ends were trimmed by 5 bases and 0 bases, with 11 bases remaining between them. The CDR3 DNA sequence: TGTGCCAGCAGCCCCGGACAGTCCTCTGGAAACACCATATATTTT. It encodes CASSPGQSSGNTIYF.

The rearrangement uses TRBV28 and TRBJ2-5; 11 bases align to TRBD1. The J segment lost 5 bases and the V segment lost 6 bases, leaving 5 bases of the junction unmatched. CDR1 is MDHEN, CDR2 SYDVKM, per germline. The CDR3 extends over 14 amino acids. Here the CDR3 DNA reads TGTGCCAGCAGCCCCGGGGACAGGGGGGAGACCCAGTACTTC. Translation gives CASSPGDRGETQYF. Filled out from reference TRBV28 and TRBJ2-5, the complete variable domain reads DVKVTQSSRYLVKRTGEKVFLECVQDMDHENMFWYRQDPGLGLRLIYFSYDVKMKEKGDIPEGYSVSREKKERFSLILESASTNQTSMYLCASSPGDRGETQYFGPGTRLLVL.

The J gene is TRBJ2-2, the V gene TRBV30, with 13 bases identical to TRBD2. The CDR3 has 16 amino acids. Germline V gene data show CDR1 as GTSNPN and CDR2 as SVGIG (reference sequence). Losses at the gene ends were 0 bases for V and 7 bases for J; bases not matched to a gene: 5. The CDR3 loop is CAWSVTSGGAGGELFF. CDR3 sequence (DNA): TGTGCCTGGAGTGTAACTAGCGGGGGGGCCGGCGGGGAGCTGTTTTTT. Full variable domain (remainder filled in from reference TRBV30 and TRBJ2-2): SQTIHQWPATLVQPVGSPLSLECTVEGTSNPNLYWYRQAAGRGLQLLFYSVGIGQISSEVPQNLSASRPQDRQFILSSKKLLLSDSGFYLCAWSVTSGGAGGELFFGEGSRLTVL.

The rearrangement links TRBV10-3 to TRBJ2-5; 7 nucleotides align to TRBD2. The CDR3 sequence is 13 residues long. The germline gives CDR1 ENHRY, CDR2 SYGVKD. V trimming: 7 bases; J trimming: 1 base; junction bases outside the gene matches: 3. Written as DNA, the CDR3 is TGTGCCATCATGGGGGGGACCCAAGAGACCCAGTACTTC. Its translation: CAIMGGTQETQYF.

CDR3 protein: CASSQEGARQKPQHF. As DNA, the CDR3 is TGCGCCAGCAGCCAAGAAGGCGCACGTCAAAAGCCCCAGCATTTT. The chain employs TRBV4-1 and TRBJ1-5, with D uncertain. Trimming cost V 0 bases and J 8 bases, with 14 bases left between them. The CDR3 runs to 15 residues. Germline loops: CDR1 MGHRA, CDR2 YSYEKL.

This chain connects TRBV27 to TRBJ1-2; 10 positions agree with TRBD1. Germline V CDR1 and CDR2: MNHEY, SMNVEV (reference sequence). The J segment lost 2 bases and the V segment lost 2 bases, leaving 11 bases of the junction unmatched. The CDR3 is 18 amino acids. CDR3 sequence reads: CASSLRTIPGQGNYGYTF. The CDR3 nucleotides read TGTGCCAGCAGTTTAAGAACTATACCGGGACAGGGGAACTATGGCTACACCTTC.